The clone carrying this TCR beta chain was found a few times. Its antigen is not identified. The junction and the germline gene differ at one end; a read error may be behind it. This entry comes from a study of metastatic and nonmetastatic thyroid tumors. Study-wide background: The comparison covered peripheral blood and tumor or nodule tissue in malignant and benign thyroid patients. General study results and limits: It was reportedly found that TCR beta diversity was significantly higher in malignant thyroid tumors than in benign nodules, a difference seen in both blood and tumor samples.

Germline V CDR1 and CDR2: MNHNS, SASEGT. The CDR3 runs to 16 residues. In the original analysis: Researchers built a distant-metastasis classifier for papillary thyroid cancer that drew on CDR3 differences across clinicopathological groups. TCRdb ran MiXCR on the PCR reads. TCRdb assigned the V and J calls; the authors' analysis was not used. The data show tens of thousands of clones, under 25% seen once. Each patient came to thyroid surgery without any prior treatment (of any kind). The J gene is TRBJ1-1, the V gene TRBV6-1; tentatively, D is TRBD1 (5 bases). The clonotype comes from a female donor with papillary thyroid cancer or a benign thyroid nodule (not recorded which). Some clones in this sample may be carry-over from other donors' samples. The source material was blood. CDR3 DNA: TGTGTCAGCAGTCGACCTCAGACAGTGGGCGTCCCTGAAGCTTTCTTT. Protein: CVSSRPQTVGVPEAFF.